This T cell receptor beta chain was retrieved from a study of T cells in Graves' hyperthyroidism and ophthalmopathy (dated by TCRdb to about 2019). Regarding the study in general: Peripheral blood was collected at initial diagnosis, before any treatment. After blood sampling, hyperthyroidism patients were treated with methimazole at a starting dose of 30 mg daily, and ophthalmopathy patients were treated with high-dose intravenous methylprednisolone. TCR V-J signatures able to tell the groups apart were searched for in a discovery cohort of approximately 95 patients, of whom over 40 had Graves' ophthalmopathy and 57 had stable Graves' hyperthyroidism. According to the paper, TCR Vbeta CDR3 sequencing was carried out on some 140 peripheral blood samples, which came from some 41 ophthalmopathy, approximately 72 hyperthyroidism and approximately 17 progressor patients. In about six Graves' hyperthyroidism patients, the study also compared T-cell repertoires from thyroid tissue with T-cell repertoires from blood. Whether ophthalmopathy could be predicted prospectively was tested in an independent validation cohort made up of 18 to 20 hyperthyroidism patients plus 17 patients who later progressed to ophthalmopathy. For training and testing, the roughly 100 patients in the discovery cohort were randomly divided in a 7:3 ratio.

CDR3 length: 15 amino acids, cysteine to phenylalanine. The kept DNA is CDR3 alone, 45 bases in frame from the first base. Trimming costs V 3 bases and J 0 bases, and their ends lie 6 bases apart. What the research found in general, with its limitations: Sample size was not statistically predetermined, and blinding of investigators to group allocation was not performed. Most expanded thyroid clonotypes (frequency above 0.001) were also detected in blood, suggesting blood repertoires may reflect thyroid immune responses. Ophthalmopathy was separated from stable hyperthyroidism by a 13 V-J signature model, with approximately 85% sensitivity and about 81% specificity obtained in cross-validation and 80%/75% obtained in testing. In validation, the model predicted progression to ophthalmopathy with around 71% sensitivity and less than 80% specificity, a median of roughly seven months before onset.

This clonotype has ten or more counts. It has no known antigen specificity. No qualities accompany the bases; no much larger clone lies one base away. The TCR beta CDR3 regions were amplified from RNA transcripts. A first-round RT-PCR of the TCR CDR3 used the HTBI primer set with the Qiagen OneStep RT-PCR kit. A second multiplex PCR round built the libraries, followed by size selection and purification. The libraries were sequenced on an Illumina HiSeq2000 using paired-end 100 bp reads. Concerning the study's data processing: Raw data were processed with SOAPnuke, discarding reads with adapters, uncalled bases, mean Phred below 15, or no exact constant-primer or identifier match. High-quality paired reads were merged using COPE v1.2.5, and each unique nucleotide sequence was defined as a clonotype. Clonotypes were aligned to IMGT TRBV, TRBD and TRBJ reference segments using MiTCR v1.1. Analysis was restricted to V-J combinations with a frequency above 0.0001, which covered roughly 99% of repertoires. A TCS score was defined as the ratio between F50 (clonal expansion) and ExV (chaos), using BLOSUM62-based TCRdist between CDR3 peptides within each V-J. Welch's t-statistics and random forest reduced 450 to 600 V-J features to 13, which were used in a naive Bayes classifier (R e1071). In-frame beta chains were kept once TCRdb had trimmed the public reads at Q25 with fastp and called clones with MiXCR. Duplicate CDR3 protein sequences are folded into a single record with the most common DNA and genes. TCRdb's processing, not the authors', yielded these V and J calls. Present in this sample are about 350,000 distinct CDR3 sequences, roughly 20% of which were seen just once. The ten most abundant clones make up roughly a sixth of the sample.

In the ophthalmopathy patients, disease was moderately to severely active, with a Clinical Activity Score of 3 or more, a NOSPECS grade of 4 or more, and a duration of less than 3 months. Any patient with an uncontrolled infection, another autoimmune disease, pregnancy or lactation was excluded. Clinical symptoms, serum thyroxine and TRAb, thyroid ultrasound, and orbital computed tomography formed the basis for the diagnoses. Ficoll-Paque density gradient centrifugation was used to isolate PBMCs from about 9 ml of fresh peripheral blood. Total RNA was extracted with Trizol reagent, and quality was checked on an Agilent 2100 Bioanalyzer.

The sequenced material came from blood. Recombination connected TRBV12-3 or TRBV12-4 to TRBJ2-6; a confident D gene designation cannot be given. This sequence was found in a woman aged 35 to 49 with Graves' ophthalmopathy. Read as DNA, the sequence is TGTGCCAGCAGTTTGATCCTCTCTGGGGCCAACGTCCTGACTTTC. This gives the protein CASSLILSGANVLTF.